The rows below give T cell receptor beta chains drawn from one sample of a study of shared clonotypes between healthy human individuals. TCRdb's copy holds only in-frame clones and misses some; the assay was immunoSEQ multiplex PCR. The data contain 2 million to 2.5 million clones, approximately 94% of them singletons. Sequencing input: naive CD4+ T cells sorted from blood. The receptors originated from a man between 18 and 29 years old in good health. CDR3s include the opening cysteine and the closing phenylalanine or tryptophan. D genes are given only for firm matches. Some rows have no size entry. The others give once, few or many, or a class for an expanded clone.

clone_size j_call v_call d_call cdr3_aa cdr3_nt
NA TRBJ2-3 TRBV2 TRBD2 CASSPGLAGTDTQYF TGTGCCAGCAGTCCGGGACTAGCGGGTACAGATACGCAGTATTTT
NA TRBJ2-7 TRBV11-2 NA CASSLLDGSYEQYF TGTGCCAGCAGCCTGTTGGACGGATCCTACGAGCAGTACTTC
NA TRBJ1-3 TRBV10-3 TRBD1 CAISEQGSSGNTIYF TGTGCCATCAGTGAACAGGGGAGCTCTGGAAACACCATATATTTT
few TRBJ2-7 TRBV29-1 TRBD2 CSVTSGLYEQYF TGCAGCGTGACTAGCGGTCTCTACGAGCAGTACTTC
NA TRBJ1-2 TRBV19 NA CASRRGGGYTF TGTGCCAGTAGGAGGGGTGGTGGCTACACCTTC
NA TRBJ2-6 TRBV28 NA CASSLRLGANVLTF TGTGCCAGCAGTTTAAGGCTCGGCGCCAACGTCCTGACTTTC
NA TRBJ2-7 TRBV28 NA CASSPIGGDLLEQYF TGTGCCAGCAGTCCCATAGGGGGGGACCTTCTCGAGCAGTACTTC
NA TRBJ1-1 TRBV6-1 TRBD1 CASSVYSGTATEAFF TGTGCCAGCAGCGTTTACTCCGGGACAGCCACTGAAGCTTTCTTT
NA TRBJ1-3 TRBV11-2 NA CASSLQGALNTIYF TGTGCCAGCAGCCTACAGGGAGCCCTCAACACCATATATTTT
once TRBJ1-3 TRBV6-1 NA CASSAGSGNTIYF TGTGCCAGCAGTGCTGGGTCTGGAAACACCATATATTTT
NA TRBJ2-7 TRBV7-8 NA CASSRAQGEQYF TGTGCCAGCAGCCGCGCCCAGGGCGAGCAGTACTTC
once TRBJ2-1 TRBV30 NA CAWSLVRSEQFF TGTGCCTGGAGTCTTGTGCGGTCTGAGCAGTTCTTC
once TRBJ1-1 TRBV27 NA CASSLQKENTEAFF TGTGCCAGCAGTTTACAGAAGGAGAACACTGAAGCTTTCTTT
once TRBJ1-6 TRBV6-5 NA CASSSSGARNSPLHF TGTGCCAGCAGTTCGTCGGGGGCGAGAAATTCACCCCTCCACTTT
NA TRBJ1-4 TRBV4-1 TRBD1 CASRPIRTGAAQLNEKLFF TGCGCCAGCAGACCAATTCGGACAGGGGCAGCTCAGCTTAATGAAAAACTGTTTTTT
once TRBJ2-4 TRBV13 NA CASSLGGPLKNIQYF TGTGCCAGCAGCTTAGGAGGGCCCCTCAAAAACATTCAGTACTTC
NA TRBJ2-5 TRBV5-4 TRBD2 CASSLAQAGQETQYF TGTGCCAGCAGCTTGGCACAAGCGGGGCAAGAGACCCAGTACTTC
NA TRBJ1-2 TRBV2 NA CASTPFVGYTF TGTGCCAGCACCCCGTTTGTTGGCTACACCTTC
NA TRBJ2-1 TRBV5-8 TRBD2 CASSPAPGLAGVDSYNEQFF TGTGCCAGCAGCCCGGCCCCGGGACTAGCGGGGGTGGACTCCTACAATGAGCAGTTCTTC
NA TRBJ1-4 TRBV18 TRBD1 CASSPGQGYGKLFF TGTGCCAGCTCGCCGGGACAGGGGTATGGTAAACTGTTTTTT
NA TRBJ2-7 TRBV2 TRBD1 CASKGTGLNSYEQYF TGTGCCAGCAAAGGGACAGGACTAAATTCCTACGAGCAGTACTTC
once TRBJ1-6 TRBV10-1 NA CASSAGTFNSPLHF TGCGCCAGCAGTGCCGGGACCTTTAATTCACCCCTCCACTTT
NA TRBJ1-6 TRBV7-3 NA CASSLDRASYNSPLHF TGTGCCAGCAGCTTAGATCGGGCCTCCTATAATTCACCCCTCCACTTT
NA TRBJ1-1 TRBV11-2 NA CASSFTNTEAFF TGTGCCAGCAGCTTTACTAACACTGAAGCTTTCTTT
NA TRBJ1-5 TRBV4-1 NA CASSQEAGSRYQPQHF TGCGCCAGCAGCCAAGAGGCAGGCAGCCGGTATCAGCCCCAGCATTTT
NA TRBJ2-5 TRBV29-1 TRBD1 CSVLRDSQETQYF TGCAGCGTTCTCAGGGACAGCCAAGAGACCCAGTACTTC
NA TRBJ1-3 TRBV30 NA CASGARGNTTYF TGTGCTTCGGGCGCTCGTGGAAACACCACATATTTT
NA TRBJ2-7 TRBV6-5 NA CASSPGQLAYEQYF TGTGCCAGCAGCCCAGGGCAGTTAGCCTACGAGCAGTACTTC
NA TRBJ2-2 TRBV7-2 NA CASSLEYIPGELFF TGTGCCAGCAGCTTAGAGTACATTCCCGGGGAGCTGTTTTTT
NA TRBJ1-5 TRBV9 TRBD1 CASSEGQGLTAGQPQHF TGTGCCAGCAGCGAGGGACAGGGACTTACGGCAGGCCAGCCCCAGCATTTT
NA TRBJ2-7 TRBV6-7 NA CASSYLRSATDEYF TGTGCCAGCAGTTACCTGCGTTCGGCTACGGATGAGTACTTC
once TRBJ2-3 TRBV4-3 TRBD1 CASSRDRGPDTQYF TGCGCCAGCAGCCGGGACAGGGGACCAGATACGCAGTATTTT
NA TRBJ2-6 TRBV5-6 TRBD2 CASSFPSGKGSGANVLTF TGTGCCAGCAGCTTCCCAAGCGGGAAGGGCTCTGGGGCCAACGTCCTGACTTTC
NA TRBJ1-1 TRBV4-1 NA CASSQDLRGSEAFF TGCGCCAGCAGCCAAGATTTGCGGGGATCTGAAGCTTTCTTT
NA TRBJ1-5 TRBV2 NA CASSGQGQDQPQHF TGTGCCAGCAGTGGGCAGGGTCAGGATCAGCCCCAGCATTTT
NA TRBJ2-2 TRBV10-3 NA CAISNTGELFF TGTGCCATCAGTAACACCGGGGAGCTGTTTTTT
NA TRBJ1-1 TRBV4-1 NA CASSHGTAGGTEAFF TGCGCCAGCAGCCACGGGACCGCCGGGGGTACTGAAGCTTTCTTT
once TRBJ1-5 TRBV28 NA CASSPPGGSHQPQHF TGTGCCAGCAGTCCTCCGGGGGGCTCGCATCAGCCCCAGCATTTT
once TRBJ2-7 TRBV5-4 TRBD1 CASSSGTGIYEQYF TGTGCCAGCAGCTCCGGGACAGGGATCTACGAGCAGTACTTC
NA TRBJ1-6 TRBV18 NA CASSPGADNSPLHF TGTGCCAGCTCACCAGGGGCTGATAATTCACCCCTCCACTTT
NA TRBJ2-2 TRBV5-6 NA CASNRFLGNTGELFF TGTGCCAGCAACCGCTTTTTGGGGAACACCGGGGAGCTGTTTTTT
NA TRBJ1-1 TRBV10-3 NA CAISGPGTPNTEAFF TGTGCCATCAGTGGGCCCGGGACACCGAACACTGAAGCTTTCTTT
NA TRBJ2-7 TRBV15 NA CATSRVQTYEQYF TGTGCCACCAGCAGAGTCCAGACCTACGAGCAGTACTTC
once TRBJ2-2 TRBV6-1 NA CASSEALANTGELFF TGTGCCAGCAGTGAGGCTCTGGCGAACACCGGGGAGCTGTTTTTT
NA TRBJ1-5 TRBV7-9 NA CASSLGTLHQPQHF TGTGCCAGCAGCCTAGGGACATTGCATCAGCCCCAGCATTTT
NA TRBJ1-1 TRBV25-1 NA CASSELGFEAFF TGTGCCAGCAGTGAGCTAGGGTTTGAAGCTTTCTTT
once TRBJ2-7 TRBV28 NA CASSLMQGRYEQYF TGTGCCAGCAGTTTAATGCAGGGGCGCTACGAGCAGTACTTC
NA TRBJ2-7 TRBV4-3 NA CASSQDWSGEQYF TGCGCCAGCAGCCAAGATTGGTCAGGGGAGCAGTACTTC
NA TRBJ2-7 TRBV7-2 NA CASSSRVYSEQYF TGTGCCAGCAGCTCAAGAGTCTACAGCGAGCAGTACTTC
NA TRBJ2-7 TRBV5-4 NA CASSQGPPGYEQYF TGTGCCAGCAGCCAGGGCCCACCAGGCTACGAGCAGTACTTC
NA TRBJ1-2 TRBV5-1 NA CASSLGDLGGYGYTF TGCGCCAGCAGCTTGGGGGATTTGGGAGGCTATGGCTACACCTTC
NA TRBJ2-7 TRBV6-1 NA CASSEAGFSSYEQYF TGTGCCAGCAGTGAAGCGGGGTTTAGCTCCTACGAGCAGTACTTC
NA TRBJ1-2 TRBV4-3 NA CASSQVGGASGYTF TGCGCCAGCAGCCAAGTTGGTGGGGCTTCAGGCTACACCTTC
few TRBJ1-5 TRBV29-1 TRBD1 CSVAEGARQPQHF TGCAGCGTAGCAGAGGGGGCGCGTCAGCCCCAGCATTTT
NA TRBJ1-2 TRBV19 TRBD1 CASSPPDRVGGYTF TGTGCCAGTAGTCCCCCGGACAGGGTAGGGGGCTACACCTTC
NA TRBJ2-5 TRBV5-1 TRBD1 CASSSTGAYQETQYF TGCGCCAGCAGCTCGACAGGGGCGTACCAAGAGACCCAGTACTTC
NA TRBJ2-6 TRBV19 NA CASSASASGANVLTF TGTGCCAGTAGTGCGTCGGCCTCTGGGGCCAACGTCCTGACTTTC